This T cell receptor (beta chain) appears in the sequencing data of a study of blood T cells in healthy people across ages (dated by TCRdb to between 2015 and 2017). Study-wide context: In model experiments, template switching captured roughly one uniquely barcoded TCR beta cDNA molecule for every two T cells. Using deep sequencing normalized with unique cDNA molecular identifiers, the study measured how TCR beta repertoire diversity changes with age. Donors of different ages were randomly distributed across sequencing lanes to avoid experimental bias. The donors were split into four age groups: young (average around 15 years), middle-aged (roughly 39), aged (roughly 65) and long-lived (under 85). Two additional independent replicas of 1 million unique cDNA reads from the same blood draw were analyzed for two donors (one aged 18 to 30 and one aged 80 or older).

Reading the germline V gene gives CDR1 SGHRS and CDR2 YFSETQ. V is cut by 5 bases and J by 4 bases, and the space between the germline ends is 15 bases. The CDR3, cysteine through phenylalanine, is 14 amino acids long. Just the 42-base CDR3 DNA is kept, in frame starting at base 1. A remark on this clonotype: Its antigen target is currently unknown. Base qualities are not at hand, and no much larger clone is one base apart.

The library was produced with 5' RACE. Sequencing relied on an Illumina HiSeq 2500. A second PCR of about 6 to 12 cycles was run with a J-beta primer mix and a sample-barcoded 5' primer. Each TCR beta cDNA molecule received a unique molecular identifier from a template-switch 5' adaptor carrying 12 random nucleotides. Each sample yielded at least 3 million CDR3-containing paired-end reads. All of the RNA was converted into first-strand cDNA using the Mint cDNA synthesis kit, with a TRBC-specific oligonucleotide serving as the primer. Following uracil-DNA glycosylase treatment, a first 18-cycle PCR with universal primers M1SS and BC2_uni_R was performed on all cDNA. The paper's data handling went like this. For normalization, 1 million high-quality reads were randomly selected from each sample, with every read carrying a distinct molecular identifier. Reads sharing molecular identifiers were discarded rather than binned into consensus sequences. MiTCR, run with a Q25 quality threshold and the strictest error-elimination algorithm, handled CDR3 identification, clonotype clustering and error correction. A nonparametric unseen species model using Euler transformation provided a lower-bound estimate of total TCR beta diversity. The raw public reads went through TCRdb reprocessing: fastp at Q25, MiXCR clone calling, in-frame beta chains kept. Each entry is one CDR3 protein sequence, shown with its most common DNA and genes. The V and J calls reflect TCRdb's pipeline rather than the authors' work. Recorded for this sample are about 700,000 distinct CDR3 sequences; approximately 29% of them occurred a single time. The top ten hold 15% of the sample.

Broader findings and caveats from the paper: There was a strong correlation between observed TCR beta diversity and the percentage of naive T cells measured by flow cytometry. Observed TCR beta diversity per million T cells fell roughly linearly with age, and a significant reduction was already apparent by age roughly 40. Because the CMV infection status of the donors was unknown, age-related changes in expanded clonotypes may potentially have been confounded. The long-lived group showed more naive CD4+ T cells, fewer expanded clones and increased TCR diversity than the aged group, suggesting age selection. Estimates of total diversity based on one million sequenced T cells were regarded as lower bounds and as underestimates. Since profiling was done on bulk unsorted PBMCs, naive and antigen-experienced compartments could not be conclusively compared.

Systemically healthy Caucasian individuals from Russia, around 38 in total and aged about 6 to 95 years, were included as donors. Around 10 milliliters of peripheral blood were collected from each donor into EDTA-treated Vacutainer tubes. PBMCs were isolated by Ficoll-Paque density-gradient centrifugation, with at least 6 million obtained per sample. Trizol reagent was used to extract total RNA from PBMCs, with at least 5 micrograms per sample. For every donor, an aliquot of PBMCs went through flow cytometry to measure the percentages of naive CD45RAhigh/CD27high T cells. This sequence was found in a woman at least 80 years old in good health. Donor details come from another sample of the same person, matched by shared clones. Source material: blood. The V and J segments used are TRBV5-1 and TRBJ1-1; a tentative D match to TRBD1 spans 5 bases. CDR3 loop: CASSPTAGGTEAFF. In nucleotide form, the sequence is TGCGCCAGCAGTCCGACGGCGGGGGGCACTGAAGCTTTCTTT.